The 22 T cell receptor beta chains in this list originate from one sample, sequenced in a study of blood T cell repertoires in COVID-19. Sequencing was performed with immunoSEQ multiplex PCR; in TCRdb, only in-frame clones are kept and a portion is missing. Of about 200,000 clones in the sample, around 87% were seen once. The sample was peripheral blood. The receptors originated from a woman in her fifties or sixties with COVID-19, enrolled during active disease.

CDR3 DNA sequence: TGTGCCAGCAGTGATGTCCGGGAGGGGTCTGAGCAGTTCTTC. It encodes CASSDVREGSEQFF. The V call is TRBV2, the J call TRBJ2-1, with 8 bases identical to TRBD2. With 3 bases clipped from V and 9 bases from J, the junction kept 7 bases outside the gene matches. Germline CDR1 SNHLY, CDR2 FYNNEI. This CDR3 is built from 14 residues.

The V call is TRBV5-6, the J call TRBJ1-3; D call uncertain. Germline V gene lookup returns CDR1 SGHDT and CDR2 YYEEEE. V was trimmed by 2 bases and J by 4 bases, leaving 13 bases between them. The CDR3 is 15 residues long. The CDR3: CASSFNPGRGNTIYF. The CDR3 DNA reads as TGTGCCAGCAGCTTCAATCCGGGTCGGGGAAACACCATATATTTT.

J is TRBJ2-5 and V is TRBV27; 8 nucleotides agree with TRBD2. The CDR3 covers 17 residues. Germline assignment: CDR1 MNHEY and CDR2 SMNVEV (reference sequence). V shed 2 bases, J shed 7 bases, and the junction held 15 bases outside the gene matches. In nucleotides, the CDR3 is TGTGCCAGCAGTTTAGGGACTAGGACTATATTTGAACGGACCCAGTACTTC. Its protein product is CASSLGTRTIFERTQYF.

The chain uses TRBV27 and TRBJ2-1, with D possibly TRBD2 on 6 matching bases. CDR1 MNHEY and CDR2 SMNVEV come from the germline V gene (reference sequence). The CDR3 is 12 amino acids. V was shortened by 6 bases and J by 9 bases, with 12 bases between the two germline ends. In DNA, the CDR3 is TGTGCCAGCAGGGGACTGCGGGGTGAGCAGTTCTTC. This encodes CASRGLRGEQFF.

This clone was seen just once. The rearrangement uses TRBV19 and TRBJ2-5; D perhaps matches TRBD2 (5 bases). The CDR3 covers 16 residues. Trimming cost V 5 bases and J 0 bases, with 16 bases left between them. Germline loops: CDR1 LNHDA, CDR2 SQIVND (reference sequence). The CDR3 DNA is TGTGCCAGTAGTCTCCTCCCGGGGAAGTACCAAGAGACCCAGTACTTC. This translates into CASSLLPGKYQETQYF.

The chain couples TRBV20-1 to TRBJ2-2, with 7 positions matching TRBD2. V lost 3 bases, J lost 8 bases, and 15 bases stayed unmatched. The CDR3 sequence is 16 residues long. Germline CDR1 and CDR2: DFQATT and SNEGSKA (reference sequence). CDR3: CSASGAGAGVIGELFF. The CDR3 nucleotides are TGCAGTGCTAGTGGGGCTGGGGCGGGGGTGATTGGGGAGCTGTTTTTT.

The chain recombines TRBV14 with TRBJ2-7, with D possibly TRBD1 on 5 matching bases. Germline V gene sequence: CDR1 SGHDN, CDR2 FVKESK. V shed 5 bases and J shed 2 bases, with 10 bases lying between them. The CDR3 length is 13 residues. The CDR3 is CASSSQGAYEQYV. The DNA of the CDR3 is TGTGCCAGCAGCTCCCAAGGGGCCTACGAGCAGTACGTC.

The V call is TRBV7-2, the J call TRBJ1-2, with a tentative D call TRBD1 (6 bases). Trimming took off 1 base at V and 7 bases at J, with 13 bases between the two ends. Germline assignment: CDR1 SGHTA and CDR2 FQGNSA. The CDR3 has 14 residues. DNA of the CDR3: TGTGCCAGCAGCTTAGGGGGGCGCGTAGGTGGCTACACCTTC. Translation gives CASSLGGRVGGYTF.

The chain joins TRBV5-4 to TRBJ1-1, with 10 bases matching TRBD1. This CDR3 region has 15 residues. Trimming took 2 bases from V and 5 from J; bases not matched to a gene: 6. Germline values: CDR1 SGHNT, CDR2 YYREEE (reference sequence). The CDR3 DNA reads as TGTGCCAGCAGCTTAGACAGGGGGCGGGCTACTGAAGCTTTCTTT. Its translation: CASSLDRGRATEAFF. Full variable domain (remainder filled in from reference TRBV5-4 and TRBJ1-1): ETGVTQSPTHLIKTRGQQVTLRCSSQSGHNTVSWYQQALGQGPQFIFQYYREEENGRGNFPPRFSGLQFPNYSSELNVNALELDDSALYLCASSLDRGRATEAFFGQGTRLTVV.

This clone appeared once. V and J are TRBV24-1 and TRBJ2-3; 12 bases line up with TRBD1. The CDR3 loop spans 14 amino acids. J gave up 5 bases and V 9 bases, and 5 bases lay outside the gene matches. CDR1 is KGHDR, CDR2 SFDVKD, per germline. This CDR3 is CATAGTGGVDTQYF. The DNA of the CDR3 is TGTGCCACCGCGGGGACAGGGGGCGTAGATACGCAGTATTTT.

The chain is built from TRBV28 and TRBJ2-1, with D perhaps TRBD2 (5 bases). Germline CDR1 and CDR2: MDHEN and SYDVKM. The CDR3 sequence is 14 residues long. V was clipped by 7 bases and J by 9 bases, with 19 bases between them. This CDR3 is CASIRGRAGREQFF. The DNA of the CDR3 is TGTGCCAGCATCCGGGGTCGGGCGGGCCGTGAGCAGTTCTTC.

This clone occurred once. This rearrangement joins TRBV11-3 to TRBJ2-7; 11 positions agree with TRBD2. Per the germline V gene, CDR1 is SGHNT and CDR2 is YENEEA. V shed 5 bases and J 3 bases; nucleotides not matched to a gene: 9. This CDR3 is built from 16 residues. This chain's CDR3 is CASSPRLAGYNYEQYF. Here the CDR3 DNA reads TGTGCCAGCAGCCCCCGACTAGCGGGGTACAACTACGAGCAGTACTTC.

The chain combines TRBV4-3 with TRBJ1-5; D gene uncertain. Germline V gene data show CDR1 as LGHNA and CDR2 as YSLEER. Deletions cut 3 bases from V and 2 bases from J, with 8 bases between. The CDR3 is 14 amino acids. The CDR3 region has the DNA TGCGCCAGCAGCCAGGCCGGGGGCAATCAGCCCCAGCATTTT. It codes for CASSQAGGNQPQHF.

The chain recombines TRBV5-1 with TRBJ1-1, with TRBD1 matching over 9 bases. Germline V gives CDR1 SGHRS, CDR2 YFSETQ. The CDR3 has 14 amino acids. The V gene end was trimmed by 6 bases and the J gene end by 0 bases; junction bases not matched to a gene: 3. This chain's CDR3 is CASTGTGMNTEAFF. The CDR3 DNA follows: TGCGCCAGCACCGGGACAGGGATGAACACTGAAGCTTTCTTT.

CDR3 nucleotide sequence: TGTGCCAGCAGCTCCTACGGTGAAGCTTTCTTT. Residues: CASSSYGEAFF. The chain employs TRBV7-2 and TRBJ1-1, with D unresolved. V gave up 4 bases and J gave up 7 bases, with 7 bases separating them. This CDR3 spans 11 amino acids. CDR1 is SGHTA and CDR2 is FQGNSA in the germline V gene.

V and J are TRBV7-2 and TRBJ1-2, with 7 bases lining up with TRBD1. The germline gives CDR1 SGHTA, CDR2 FQGNSA. Trimming took 5 bases from V and 6 from J; bases not matched to a gene: 6. The CDR3 length is 13 residues. CDR3 sequence reads: CASSRDRLHGYTF. In DNA form, the CDR3 reads TGTGCCAGCAGCCGGGACAGACTCCATGGCTACACCTTC.

This rearrangement joins TRBV25-1 to TRBJ2-3, with D perhaps matching TRBD1 (6 bases). V lost 1 base and J 6 bases, leaving 17 bases between the germline ends. CDR1 and CDR2 from the germline V gene are MGHDK and SYGVNS. The CDR3 has 16 residues. CDR3 sequence: CASSESSDSIRDTQYF. For the CDR3, the DNA is TGTGCCAGCAGTGAATCCTCGGACAGTATCAGGGATACGCAGTATTTT.

This clone was detected a few times. The CDR3 is CASRRRQGNPLYEQYF. CDR3 DNA: TGTGCCAGCCGAAGACGACAGGGGAATCCCCTCTACGAGCAGTACTTC. The chain links TRBV28 to TRBJ2-7, with 8 bases matching TRBD1. Germline V gene lookup returns CDR1 MDHEN and CDR2 SYDVKM. After removal of 8 bases from V and 3 bases from J, the junction contained 15 bases not matched to a gene. CDR3 length equals 16 residues.

V and J are TRBV7-6 and TRBJ2-3; TRBD2 matches at 10 bases. V dropped 1 base and J dropped 8; count of bases not matched to a gene: 6. Germline V gene sequence: CDR1 SGHVS, CDR2 FNYEAQ. The CDR3 contains 15 residues. CDR3 DNA: TGTGCCAGCAGCTTAGAGAGCGGGGGGGCGGGTACGCAGTATTTT. Translated, it gives CASSLESGGAGTQYF.

The V and J genes are TRBV6-6 and TRBJ1-4; D gene uncertain. Looked up from germline, CDR1 is MNHNY and CDR2 is SVGAGI (reference sequence). There are 14 residues in the CDR3. V was shortened by 1 base and J by 4 bases, with 7 bases between the two germline ends. The CDR3 DNA follows: TGTGCCAGCAGTTACTGGCCTGATAATGAAAAACTGTTTTTT. It yields the protein CASSYWPDNEKLFF.

The gene calls are TRBV24-1 and TRBJ1-1; 7 nucleotides agree with TRBD1. V gave up 11 bases and J gave up 0 bases; unmatched junction bases: 14. This CDR3 has 16 amino acids. Germline CDR1 reads KGHDR; CDR2 reads SFDVKD. Here the CDR3 DNA reads TGTGCCAACAAAATATGCGACAGGGCCGTGAACACTGAAGCTTTCTTT. It specifies CANKICDRAVNTEAFF.

This chain joins TRBV7-9 and TRBJ2-1; 11 nucleotides match TRBD2. J was trimmed by 5 bases and V by 3 bases; bases with no gene match: 3. The CDR3 extends over 15 amino acids. Germline V lookup: CDR1 SEHNR, CDR2 FQNEAQ (reference sequence). CDR3 coding DNA: TGTGCCAGCAGCTTTTTAGCGGGGGGGAACAATGAGCAGTTCTTC. This gives the protein CASSFLAGGNNEQFF.